The table lists the clone carrying this TCR beta chain with a count of one. The CDR3 loop spans 13 amino acids. Looked up from germline, CDR1 is SQVTM and CDR2 is ANQGSEA. Trimming removed 7 bases from V and 1 base from J, with 13 bases in between. These data originate in a study of blood T cell repertoires in COVID-19. In the study overall: Nucleic acid was either cDNA or gDNA, and it came from T cells, B-cell-depleted T cells, or PBMCs.

In the source study's methods: Researchers report that nucleated cell counts were estimated from reference gene primer amplification. The table came from immunoSEQ multiplex PCR; TCRdb's copy has only in-frame clones and leaves some out. V, J and clone size are those of that table, while D and trimming were read from the DNA. The sample has roughly 90,000 clones, around 86% seen once; the top ten hold approximately 2.3%. This chain links TRBV29-1 with TRBJ1-1; no clear D gene. The sample was peripheral blood. The source of this sequence is a woman between 65 and 79 years old with acute or convalescent COVID-19. The CDR3 protein is CSARRQTNTEAFF. The CDR3, as DNA: TGCAGCGCCCGGAGGCAGACGAACACTGAAGCTTTCTTT.